These 32 T cell receptor beta chains were all obtained from the same sample, sequenced in a study of Ad26.COV2.S vaccination and SARS-CoV-2 variants. The treatment: 15 to 20 received Ad26.COV2.S at low or high dose, single or two shots; 5 received placebo; per-sample allocation not given. After the first vaccine or placebo injection, samples were drawn on day 63. Libraries were prepared by immunoSEQ multiplex PCR; TCRdb keeps only in-frame clonotypes and omits some of them. The table lists 300,000 to 400,000 clones, approximately 90% of them singletons. Material: peripheral blood, obtained in a trial of Ad26.COV2.S vaccine versus placebo. Receptors originate from a person aged 18-65 years who received the Ad26.COV2.S COVID-19 vaccine or a placebo.

J is TRBJ2-7 and V is TRBV14; 9 bases agree with TRBD1. V was clipped by 1 base and J by 3 bases; unmatched bases: 4. Germline V lookup: CDR1 SGHDN, CDR2 FVKESK. The CDR3 extends over 15 amino acids. CDR3 bases: TGTGCCAGCAGCCAAGTAGGGGGACAGGGCTACGAGCAGTACTTC. This sequence encodes CASSQVGGQGYEQYF.

The V call is TRBV6-5, the J call TRBJ2-5; D unclear. The CDR3 length is 14 residues. V shed 0 bases and J shed 1 base, with 6 bases lying between them. The germline V gene encodes CDR1 MNHEY and CDR2 SVGAGI. CDR3 residues: CASSYSRIQETQYF. CDR3 coding DNA: TGTGCCAGCAGTTACTCGCGTATCCAAGAGACCCAGTACTTC.

V usage is TRBV18 and J usage is TRBJ1-5, with D possibly TRBD1 on 5 matching bases. The germline V and J ends were trimmed by 6 bases and 5 bases, with 14 bases remaining between them. Germline assignment: CDR1 KGHSH and CDR2 LQKENI. This CDR3 region has 14 residues. CDR3 sequence reads: CASSSVRGYQPQHF. For the CDR3, the DNA is TGTGCCAGCTCCTCGGTCCGGGGGTATCAGCCCCAGCATTTT.

The chain joins TRBV19 to TRBJ1-5; 10 bases match TRBD1. This CDR3 is built from 16 residues. Germline V gives CDR1 LNHDA, CDR2 SQIVND (reference sequence). Germline trimming cut 6 bases from V and 3 bases from J; bases unmatched to any gene: 8. CDR3: CASRHDRGRDNQPQHF. CDR3 coding DNA: TGTGCCAGTAGGCACGACAGGGGGCGAGACAATCAGCCCCAGCATTTT.

This CDR3 is CASSQDLTESYGYTF. In DNA form, the CDR3 reads TGTGCCAGCAGCCAAGATCTGACGGAGAGCTATGGCTACACCTTC. The rearrangement joins TRBV4-2 to TRBJ1-2, with D unclear. The CDR3 is 15 residues long. Looked up from germline, CDR1 is LGHNA and CDR2 is YNFKEQ. Trimming shortened V by 0 bases and J by 4 bases, and 12 bases separated the two germline ends.

The CDR3 sequence: CASSGGASGGAGLQFF. The CDR3 nucleotides read TGCGCCAGCAGCGGGGGGGCTAGCGGGGGGGCCGGTTTGCAGTTCTTC. The chain combines TRBV5-1 with TRBJ2-1, with TRBD2 matching over 12 bases. With 4 bases clipped from V and 12 bases from J, the junction kept 14 bases outside the gene matches. This CDR3 has 16 amino acids. CDR1 is SGHRS and CDR2 is YFSETQ in the germline V gene.

This rearrangement joins TRBV5-4 to TRBJ1-1; 7 bases line up with TRBD1. V lost 4 bases to trimming and J lost 4 bases; unmatched junction nucleotides: 4. The germline V gene has CDR1 SGHNT and CDR2 YYREEE (reference sequence). CDR3 size: 13 residues. CDR3 DNA: TGTGCCAGCAGCGAGGGGGCCACCACTGAAGCTTTCTTT. Translated, it gives CASSEGATTEAFF.

The chain is built from TRBV18 and TRBJ1-4; D possibly corresponds to TRBD1 (5 bases). The CDR3 runs to 14 residues. The germline V and J ends were trimmed by 3 bases and 8 bases, with 13 bases remaining between them. Looked up from germline, CDR1 is KGHSH and CDR2 is LQKENI. CDR3 protein: CASSPSGAQEKLFF. CDR3 nucleotides: TGTGCCAGCTCACCGAGTGGGGCGCAGGAAAAACTGTTTTTT. The entire variable domain, with the rest obtained from reference TRBV18 and TRBJ1-4, is as follows: NAGVMQNPRHLVRRRGQEARLRCSPMKGHSHVYWYRQLPEEGLKFMVYLQKENIIDESGMPKERFSAEFPKEGPSILRIQQVVRGDSAAYFCASSPSGAQEKLFFGSGTQLSVL.

CDR3 residues: CASSPPGLAGGTDTQYF. The DNA of the CDR3 is TGTGCCAGCTCACCGCCGGGACTAGCGGGGGGCACAGATACGCAGTATTTT. The chain has TRBV18 and TRBJ2-3; 14 nucleotides line up with TRBD2. This CDR3 has 17 amino acids. The germline CDR1 and CDR2 sequences are KGHSH and LQKENI. J lost 1 base, V lost 3 bases, and 3 bases had no gene match.

The J gene is TRBJ2-1, the V gene TRBV4-1; tentative D call: TRBD2 (5 bases). This CDR3 is built from 15 residues. Germline V gene lookup returns CDR1 MGHRA and CDR2 YSYEKL. V was trimmed by 1 base and J by 3 bases, leaving 10 bases between them. CDR3 DNA sequence: TGCGCCAGCAGCCAAGCTGAGGGATTCTACAATGAGCAGTTCTTC. Its translation: CASSQAEGFYNEQFF.

The V call is TRBV10-3, the J call TRBJ2-7, with 9 bases lining up with TRBD1. The V and J ends lost 0 bases and 4 bases, in that order; junction bases with no gene match: 7. The CDR3 has 16 amino acids. Germline lookup yields CDR1 ENHRY and CDR2 SYGVKD. The CDR3 nucleotides are TGTGCCATCAGTGAGTCGATAGCCGGACAGGGGTACGAGCAGTACTTC. Encoded protein: CAISESIAGQGYEQYF.

The rearrangement uses TRBV30 and TRBJ2-4, with D unresolved. The CDR3 has 16 residues. Trimming left V 2 bases short and J 0 bases short, with 14 bases between. Germline-derived CDR1 and CDR2 are GTSNPN and SVGIG (reference sequence). The CDR3 here is CAWSPSIGVAKNIQYF. CDR3 bases: TGTGCCTGGAGTCCCTCCATCGGTGTAGCCAAAAACATTCAGTACTTC.

This chain joins TRBV7-2 and TRBJ2-1, with 10 positions matching TRBD2. V gave up 0 bases and J gave up 4 bases; unmatched junction bases: 6. Germline loops: CDR1 SGHTA, CDR2 FQGNSA. This CDR3 has 17 residues. Here the CDR3 reads CASSLAGTSVNYNEQFF. For the CDR3, the DNA is TGTGCCAGCAGCTTAGCAGGGACTAGCGTCAATTACAATGAGCAGTTCTTC.

In DNA form, the CDR3 reads TGTGCCAGCAGCTTCCGATCCTATAACTATGGCTACACCTTC. It is translated as CASSFRSYNYGYTF. V usage is TRBV13 and J usage is TRBJ1-2, with D uncertain. The CDR3 runs 14 residues. V was pared by 3 bases and J by 1 base, with 9 bases between. Germline CDR1 PRHDT, CDR2 FYEKMQ (reference sequence). The full variable domain, completed using reference TRBV13 and TRBJ1-2, is AAGVIQSPRHLIKEKRETATLKCYPIPRHDTVYWYQQGPGQDPQFLISFYEKMQSDKGSIPDRFSAQQFSDYHSELNMSSLELGDSALYFCASSFRSYNYGYTFGSGTRLTVV.

The rearrangement joins TRBV9 to TRBJ2-7; D is ambiguous. In germline, CDR1 is SGDLS, CDR2 YYNGEE. V lost 0 bases to trimming and J lost 5 bases, with 12 bases between them. The CDR3 totals 14 residues. CDR3 nucleotides: TGTGCCAGCAGCGTAGAGTCAGGTGGGGACGAGCAGTACTTC. Translation gives CASSVESGGDEQYF.

In regard to this clone: One junction end disagrees with the germline gene, perhaps due to a read error. J is TRBJ1-5 and V is TRBV5-8, with TRBD1 identical over 8 bases. The CDR3 totals 12 residues. Per the germline V gene, CDR1 is SGHTS and CDR2 is YDEGEE. The DNA of the CDR3 is TGTGCCAGCAGCTTGTTGGGACAGGAGGTGGGTTTT. Residues: CASSLLGQEVGF.

This chain connects TRBV5-4 to TRBJ2-7, with 9 bases lining up with TRBD1. Germline V gene lookup returns CDR1 SGHNT and CDR2 YYREEE (reference sequence). The ends lost 9 bases at V and 0 bases at J; junction bases unmatched: 7. The CDR3 is 14 residues long. DNA of the CDR3: TGTGCCACGACCCGACAGGGGGGCTCCTACGAGCAGTACTTC. It is translated as CATTRQGGSYEQYF.

This chain links TRBV6-6 with TRBJ1-5, with D unresolved. Germline CDR1 and CDR2: MNHNY and SVGAGI (reference sequence). This CDR3 region has 11 residues. Trimming stripped 6 bases from V and 4 bases from J, with 4 bases between. The CDR3 nucleotides are TGTGCCAGCAGGGATAATCAGCCCCAGCATTTT. Translated: CASRDNQPQHF.

V gene TRBV5-1 combines with J gene TRBJ2-2; D remains ambiguous. CDR3 size: 16 residues. V shed 0 bases and J shed 1 base, with 10 bases lying between them. Germline CDR1 SGHRS, CDR2 YFSETQ. The CDR3 DNA sequence: TGCGCCAGCAGCTTGGCGGCAGCCCAGAACACCGGGGAGCTGTTTTTT. It specifies CASSLAAAQNTGELFF.

This chain uses TRBV9 with TRBJ2-6; 7 nucleotides agree with TRBD1. CDR3 length: 17 amino acids. Germline CDR1 is SGDLS and CDR2 is YYNGEE. After removal of 2 bases from V and 0 bases from J, the junction contained 5 bases not matched to a gene. The CDR3 protein is CASSVPGQYSGANVLTF. CDR3 in DNA: TGTGCCAGCAGCGTCCCGGGACAGTACTCTGGGGCCAACGTCCTGACTTTC.

The V and J genes are TRBV19 and TRBJ1-6; 10 bases map to TRBD1. The ends lost 5 bases at V and 8 bases at J; junction bases unmatched: 9. The CDR3 is 16 amino acids. Germline V gene lookup returns CDR1 LNHDA and CDR2 SQIVND (reference sequence). CDR3 sequence (DNA): TGTGCCAGTAGTCTCCGGGACAGGGGTATGGATTCACCCCTCCACTTT. As protein: CASSLRDRGMDSPLHF.

The V and J genes are TRBV9 and TRBJ2-5; D possibly corresponds to TRBD1 (6 bases). Germline assignment: CDR1 SGDLS and CDR2 YYNGEE. V was shortened by 3 bases and J by 5 bases, with 11 bases between the two germline ends. The CDR3 sequence is 13 residues long. CDR3 in DNA: TGTGCCAGCAGCGAGGGGGATGGGGAGACCCAGTACTTC. Encoded protein: CASSEGDGETQYF.

The V and J genes are TRBV7-2 and TRBJ2-1; 11 nucleotides align to TRBD2. The ends lost 2 bases at V and 7 bases at J; junction bases unmatched: 4. Germline-derived CDR1 and CDR2 are SGHTA and FQGNSA. There are 15 residues in the CDR3. The CDR3 nucleotides read TGTGCCAGCAGCTTATTGGGGACTAGCGGTAATGAGCAGTTCTTC. Its protein is CASSLLGTSGNEQFF. Full variable domain (missing parts from reference TRBV7-2 and TRBJ2-1): GAGVSQSPSNKVTEKGKDVELRCDPISGHTALYWYRQSLGQGLEFLIYFQGNSAPDKSGLPSDRFSAERTGGSVSTLTIQRTQQEDSAVYLCASSLLGTSGNEQFFGPGTRLTVL.

This clone was recorded once. The chain employs TRBV18 and TRBJ2-2; 13 bases map to TRBD2. There are 16 residues in the CDR3. From germline, CDR1 is KGHSH and CDR2 LQKENI. J lost 4 bases, V lost 1 base, and 0 bases had no gene match. This chain's CDR3 is CASSPRTSGSTGELFF. The CDR3 coding sequence is TGTGCCAGCTCACCACGGACTAGCGGGAGCACCGGGGAGCTGTTTTTT.

This rearrangement joins TRBV27 to TRBJ1-2; 11 nucleotides match TRBD1. This CDR3 is built from 15 residues. Trimming removed 2 bases from V and 4 bases from J; junction bases left unmatched: 3. Germline V lookup: CDR1 MNHEY, CDR2 SMNVEV (reference sequence). In nucleotides, the CDR3 is TGTGCCAGCAGTTTAGGGACAGGGGGGATCTATGGCTACACCTTC. This translates into CASSLGTGGIYGYTF.

This clone was seen just once. The J gene is TRBJ1-1, the V gene TRBV14; D may be TRBD1 (6 bases). The CDR3 is made up of 13 amino acids. Germline V gene lookup returns CDR1 SGHDN and CDR2 FVKESK. Deletions cut 5 bases from V and 0 bases from J, with 7 bases between. CDR3 loop: CASSGQMNTEAFF. CDR3 sequence (DNA): TGTGCCAGCAGCGGACAGATGAACACTGAAGCTTTCTTT.

The rearrangement uses TRBV4-1 and TRBJ2-2; D unresolved. Looked up from germline, CDR1 is MGHRA and CDR2 is YSYEKL. V dropped 1 base and J dropped 0 bases, with 3 bases sitting between them. The CDR3 has 14 residues. CDR3 in amino acids: CASSQVANTGELFF. CDR3 bases: TGCGCCAGCAGCCAAGTGGCGAACACCGGGGAGCTGTTTTTT.

This clone came up once. In the same sample, other DNA sequences code for this CDR3. The V and J genes are TRBV5-1 and TRBJ2-2; unclear D gene. The CDR3 consists of 14 residues. Deletions cut 0 bases from V and 5 bases from J, with 8 bases between. In germline, CDR1 is SGHRS, CDR2 YFSETQ. CDR3 region: CASSLGQTTGELFF. The CDR3 DNA is TGCGCCAGCAGCTTGGGGCAGACGACCGGGGAGCTGTTTTTT. The variable domain in full, with the rest retrieved from reference TRBV5-1 and TRBJ2-2, is KAGVTQTPRYLIKTRGQQVTLSCSPISGHRSVSWYQQTPGQGLQFLFEYFSETQRNKGNFPGRFSGRQFSNSRSEMNVSTLELGDSALYLCASSLGQTTGELFFGEGSRLTVL.

This clone was counted a single time. The chain recombines TRBV19 with TRBJ1-5; 8 bases are shared with TRBD1. J was trimmed by 5 bases and V by 7 bases; bases with no gene match: 10. This CDR3 comprises 15 residues. Per germline, CDR1 LNHDA and CDR2 SQIVND (reference sequence). CDR3 in DNA: TGTGCCAGTATCACCCGGACAGGGCTCGATCAGCCCCAGCATTTT. Amino acid sequence: CASITRTGLDQPQHF.

The V call is TRBV6-2 or TRBV6-3, the J call TRBJ2-2; 8 bases are a match to TRBD2. Germline V CDR1 and CDR2: MNHEY, SVGEGT. This CDR3 is built from 17 residues. With 2 bases clipped from V and 6 bases from J, the junction kept 11 bases outside the gene matches. CDR3 loop: CASSYHPSGSWAGELFF. CDR3 DNA sequence: TGTGCCAGCAGTTACCATCCCAGCGGGAGTTGGGCCGGGGAGCTGTTTTTT.

The rearrangement links TRBV30 to TRBJ2-1; no clear D gene. The V gene lost 3 bases and the J gene lost 10 bases, with 7 bases spanning the gap. Germline lookup yields CDR1 GTSNPN and CDR2 SVGIG (reference sequence). This CDR3 is 10 amino acids long. CDR3 protein: CAWRRREQFF. The CDR3 coding sequence is TGTGCCTGGAGAAGGCGGGAGCAGTTCTTC.

The V call is TRBV4-1, the J call TRBJ2-3; D perhaps matches TRBD2 (5 bases). The CDR3 runs 16 residues. Trimming took off 5 bases at V and 0 bases at J, with 15 bases between the two ends. Germline assignment: CDR1 MGHRA and CDR2 YSYEKL. The CDR3 bases are TGCGCCAGCAGCAAAGCGAGCGGTTCTAGCACAGATACGCAGTATTTT. Translation: CASSKASGSSTDTQYF.